These 17 T cell receptor beta chains were all obtained from the same sample, sequenced in a study of human T cells and chemical hapten exposure. The sample's time point: patch test 3, about 24 weeks after DPC sensitization. The treatment was: therapeutic diphenylcyclopropenone sensitization with weekly scalp DPC. TCRdb itself ran the RACE reads through MiXCR, one entry per CDR3 protein. The sample has about 110,000 distinct CDR3 sequences, 34% seen once. The sample was whole blood, taken in connection with sensitization to the hapten diphenylcyclopropenone (DPC). The source of these receptors is a middle-aged man with alopecia areata. Some clones in this sample may be carry-over from other donors' samples.

The chain combines TRBV28 with TRBJ2-7; D is undetermined. CDR3 length: 12 residues. Germline V CDR1 and CDR2: MDHEN, SYDVKM. With 3 bases removed from V and 6 bases from J, the gap between germline ends came to 9 bases. The CDR3 sequence is CASSFSRFEQYF. CDR3 in DNA: TGTGCCAGCAGTTTTTCCCGGTTCGAGCAGTACTTC. The full variable domain, rest sourced from reference TRBV28 and TRBJ2-7, is DVKVTQSSRYLVKRTGEKVFLECVQDMDHENMFWYRQDPGLGLRLIYFSYDVKMKEKGDIPEGYSVSREKKERFSLILESASTNQTSMYLCASSFSRFEQYFGPGTRLTVT.

The CDR3 is CSVVGQGATREQFF. DNA for the CDR3: TGCAGCGTTGTGGGACAGGGGGCGACCAGAGAGCAGTTCTTC. The genes are TRBV29-1 and TRBJ2-1; TRBD1 aligns across 12 bases. Germline V gives CDR1 SQVTM, CDR2 ANQGSEA. The CDR3 runs 14 residues. The ends lost 4 bases at V and 10 bases at J; junction bases unmatched: 8.

This clonotype showed up many times. The chain couples TRBV27 to TRBJ2-5, with D unclear. Trimming left V 1 base short and J 1 base short, with 10 bases between. Germline loops: CDR1 MNHEY, CDR2 SMNVEV (reference sequence). CDR3 length equals 15 residues. This CDR3 is CASSLWLSGQETQYF. DNA for the CDR3: TGTGCCAGCAGTTTATGGTTGTCAGGCCAAGAGACCCAGTACTTC.

As concerns this clonotype: Compared with germline, one end of the junction differs, possibly owing to a read error. This chain uses TRBV7-9 with TRBJ2-3, with D perhaps TRBD1 or TRBD2 (5 bases each). The germline CDR1 and CDR2 sequences are SEHNR and FQNEAQ (reference sequence). The CDR3 totals 13 residues. The CDR3 DNA sequence: TGTGCCAGCAGCTTAGCAATCCGGGACGCCTCCCTATTT. It encodes CASSLAIRDASLF. The full variable domain, completed using reference TRBV7-9 and TRBJ2-3, is DTGVSQNPRHKITKRGQNVTFRCDPISEHNRLYWYRQTLGQGPEFLTYFQNEAQLEKSRLLSDRFSAERPKGSFSTLEIQRTEQGDSAMYLCASSLAIRDASLFGPGTRLTVL.

This chain connects TRBV30 to TRBJ1-3, with D possibly TRBD1 on 5 matching bases. The CDR3 loop spans 16 amino acids. Trimming stripped 0 bases from V and 0 bases from J, with 12 bases between. Germline V CDR1 and CDR2: GTSNPN, SVGIG (reference sequence). The DNA of the CDR3 is TGTGCCTGGAGTGTCGCGGGGGGGAGCTCTGGAAACACCATATATTTT. Encoded protein: CAWSVAGGSSGNTIYF. The variable domain in full, with the rest retrieved from reference TRBV30 and TRBJ1-3, is SQTIHQWPATLVQPVGSPLSLECTVEGTSNPNLYWYRQAAGRGLQLLFYSVGIGQISSEVPQNLSASRPQDRQFILSSKKLLLSDSGFYLCAWSVAGGSSGNTIYFGEGSWLTVV.

The chain couples TRBV15 to TRBJ2-3; perhaps TRBD2 as D (5 bases). V gave up 0 bases and J gave up 11 bases, with 12 bases separating them. CDR3 length: 13 residues. Germline V gene sequence: CDR1 LNHNV, CDR2 YYDKDF (reference sequence). In nucleotides, the CDR3 is TGTGCCACCAGCAGAGATGGCGTTCGGGGGCAGTATTTT. Translated: CATSRDGVRGQYF.

This sequence joins TRBV20-1 and TRBJ2-2; D is unresolved. Deletions cut 6 bases from V and 1 base from J, with 12 bases between. This CDR3 is built from 14 residues. Germline assignment: CDR1 DFQATT and CDR2 SNEGSKA (reference sequence). The CDR3 is CSAPRRLNTGELFF. DNA for the CDR3: TGCAGTGCCCCAAGAAGGTTGAACACCGGGGAGCTGTTTTTT.

The V call is TRBV6-6, the J call TRBJ2-1, with D perhaps TRBD1 (5 bases). Per germline, CDR1 MNHNY and CDR2 SVGAGI (reference sequence). Trimming shortened V by 5 bases and J by 8 bases, and 16 bases separated the two germline ends. The CDR3 has 14 residues. CDR3 region: CASSTTGIGDEQFF. The CDR3 bases are TGTGCCAGCAGTACAACAGGCATTGGGGATGAGCAGTTCTTC.

The chain employs TRBV12-3 or TRBV12-4 and TRBJ1-1; 7 nucleotides align to TRBD1. The CDR3 is 13 amino acids. Unmatched junction bases numbered 9, after V lost 7 bases and J lost 7 bases. In DNA form, the CDR3 reads TGTGCCAGCAACCAAGGGGGCGCAGGTGAAGCTTTCTTT. This sequence encodes CASNQGGAGEAFF.

J is TRBJ1-1 and V is TRBV7-6; TRBD1 might be the D (5 bases). The CDR3 is 13 amino acids. With 5 bases removed from V and 1 base from J, the gap between germline ends came to 8 bases. CDR1 is SGHVS, CDR2 FNYEAQ, per germline. The CDR3 loop reads CASSRGQNTEAFF. Written as DNA, the CDR3 is TGTGCCAGCAGCCGCGGACAGAACACTGAAGCTTTCTTT.

This clonotype was counted between two and nine times. V is TRBV6-1 and J is TRBJ2-3; D is ambiguous. Germline V gene lookup returns CDR1 MNHNS and CDR2 SASEGT. The V end lost 2 bases, the J end lost 6 bases, and 9 bases lay between the germline ends. The CDR3 has 13 residues. CDR3 nucleotide sequence: TGTGCCAGCAGTGAAATGCCCCGGGATACGCAGTATTTT. Its protein is CASSEMPRDTQYF.

This clonotype came up a few times. V gene TRBV12-3 or TRBV12-4 combines with J gene TRBJ1-5, with D unresolved. Deletions cut 6 bases from V and 0 bases from J, with 9 bases between. The CDR3 totals 14 residues. In DNA, the CDR3 is TGTGCCAGCAGCTATCAGTATAGCAATCAGCCCCAGCATTTT. Its translation: CASSYQYSNQPQHF.

This chain connects TRBV27 to TRBJ1-4; D gene ambiguous. Germline-derived CDR1 and CDR2 are MNHEY and SMNVEV (reference sequence). V lost 2 bases and J 7 bases, leaving 11 bases between the germline ends. The CDR3 has 14 residues. Here the CDR3 reads CASSLIGSGEKLFF. The CDR3 DNA is TGTGCCAGCAGTTTAATTGGTTCCGGTGAAAAACTGTTTTTT.

This clonotype was seen more than once but under ten times. This sequence joins TRBV25-1 and TRBJ1-2, with D possibly TRBD1 on 5 matching bases. V gave up 7 bases and J gave up 8 bases, with 8 bases separating them. Germline lookup yields CDR1 MGHDK and CDR2 SYGVNS. This CDR3 is built from 10 residues. Written as DNA, the CDR3 is TGTGCCAGCAAGGGGCTCGGCTACACCTTC. Amino acids: CASKGLGYTF.

This clonotype was seen only a few times. V gene TRBV24-1 combines with J gene TRBJ1-1; D is unclear. The CDR3 sequence is 13 residues long. The germline CDR1 and CDR2 sequences are KGHDR and SFDVKD. Trimming stripped 5 bases from V and 2 bases from J, with 8 bases between. DNA for the CDR3: TGTGCCACCAGTGCGCCGGGTAACACTGAAGCTTTCTTT. Encoded protein: CATSAPGNTEAFF.

The CDR3 DNA sequence: TGTGCCAGCAGTTACAGTCCATTAGGTGGGCTGTTTTTT. Its protein is CASSYSPLGGLFF. The chain combines TRBV25-1 with TRBJ2-2; D call uncertain. The CDR3 consists of 13 residues. Germline V lookup: CDR1 MGHDK, CDR2 SYGVNS. V dropped 5 bases and J dropped 13 bases, with 17 bases sitting between them.

This clonotype was counted only a few times. The chain employs TRBV5-1 and TRBJ1-1; tentative D call: TRBD1 (5 bases). This CDR3 contains 14 residues. The V gene's germline CDR1 is SGHRS and CDR2 YFSETQ. V lost 4 bases, J lost 3 bases, and 13 bases lay in between. As DNA, the CDR3 is TGCGCCAGCAGCAGGGCCGGGGGTTACACTGAAGCTTTCTTT. This encodes CASSRAGGYTEAFF.